This TCR beta chain was identified during a study of T cells after yellow fever vaccination. MiXCR was run by TCRdb on the 5' RACE reads, yielding one entry per CDR3 protein. The sample holds 300,000 to 350,000 distinct CDR3 sequences, approximately 4.5% seen once. This clonotype was seen more than once but under ten times. Antigen: not known. This CDR3 spans 15 amino acids. After removal of 6 bases from V and 0 bases from J, the junction contained 6 bases not matched to a gene. CDR1 and CDR2 from the germline V gene are SQVTM and ANQGSEA. Study-wide results and limits: It was the secondary response that reached its peak faster, day 5 versus 15, but it was weaker.

The clonotype comes from a man younger than 35 who received the YFV17D yellow fever vaccine. The gene calls are TRBV29-1 and TRBJ2-5; 11 positions match TRBD2. Source: PBMCs, taken 15 days after the yellow fever booster vaccination. CDR3 sequence: CSVELAGDNQETQYF. CDR3 bases: TGCAGCGTAGAACTAGCGGGGGATAACCAAGAGACCCAGTACTTC.